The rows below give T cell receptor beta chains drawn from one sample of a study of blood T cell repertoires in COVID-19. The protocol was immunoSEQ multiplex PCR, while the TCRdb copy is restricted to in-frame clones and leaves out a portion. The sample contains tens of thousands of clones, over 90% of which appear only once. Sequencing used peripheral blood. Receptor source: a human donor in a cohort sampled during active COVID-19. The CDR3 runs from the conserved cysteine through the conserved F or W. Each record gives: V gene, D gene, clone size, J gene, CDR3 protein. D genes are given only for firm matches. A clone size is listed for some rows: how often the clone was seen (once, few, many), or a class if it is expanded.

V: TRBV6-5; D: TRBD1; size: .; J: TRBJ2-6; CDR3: CASRGTDSPHSLTF
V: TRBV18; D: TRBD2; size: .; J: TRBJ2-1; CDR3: CASSPFTSGGYNEQFF
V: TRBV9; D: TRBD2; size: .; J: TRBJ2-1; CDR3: CASSVAPGGYNEQFF
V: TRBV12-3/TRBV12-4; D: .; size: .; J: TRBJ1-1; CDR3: CASRPGVNTEAFF
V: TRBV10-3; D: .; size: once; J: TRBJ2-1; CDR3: CAISRQDSYNEQFF
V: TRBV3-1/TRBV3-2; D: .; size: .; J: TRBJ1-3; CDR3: CASSQDSGNTIYF
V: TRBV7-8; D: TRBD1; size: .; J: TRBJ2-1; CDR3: CASSLNRGSYNEQFF
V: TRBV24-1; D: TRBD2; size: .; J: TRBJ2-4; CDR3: CATSASGLAGPGDRNIQYF
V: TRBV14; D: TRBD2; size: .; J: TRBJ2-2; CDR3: CASSHLAENTGELFF
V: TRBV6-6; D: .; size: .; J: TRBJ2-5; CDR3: CASSPDSHQETQYF
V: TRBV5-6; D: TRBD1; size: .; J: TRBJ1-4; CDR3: CASSTDRVKLFF
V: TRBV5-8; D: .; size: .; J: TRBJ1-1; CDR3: CASSLIEAENTEAFF
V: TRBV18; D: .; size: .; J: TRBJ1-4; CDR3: CASSPSTEKLFF
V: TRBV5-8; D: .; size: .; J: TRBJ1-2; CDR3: CASSRLSSQGIGGYTF
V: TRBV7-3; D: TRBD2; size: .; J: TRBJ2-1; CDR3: CASSPGLAESNEQFF
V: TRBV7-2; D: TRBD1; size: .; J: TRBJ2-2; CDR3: CASEGQGYTGELFF
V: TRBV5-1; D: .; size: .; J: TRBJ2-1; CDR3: CASSLRWGGGSYNEQFF
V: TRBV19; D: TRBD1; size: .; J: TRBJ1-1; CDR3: CASSLTGGKAFF
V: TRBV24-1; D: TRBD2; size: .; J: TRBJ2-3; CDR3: CATSSGSGDTQYF
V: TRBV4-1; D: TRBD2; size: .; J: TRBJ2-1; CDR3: CASSSSGVSSYNEQFF
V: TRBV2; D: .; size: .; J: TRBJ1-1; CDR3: CASSTASLMNTEAFF
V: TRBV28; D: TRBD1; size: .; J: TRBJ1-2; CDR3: CASGQGPLYGYTF
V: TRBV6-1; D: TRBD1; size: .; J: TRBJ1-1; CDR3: CASSDGTVDTEAFF
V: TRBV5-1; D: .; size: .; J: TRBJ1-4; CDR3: CASSADINEKLFF
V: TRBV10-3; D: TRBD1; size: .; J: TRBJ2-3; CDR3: CAISESKQGSDTQYF
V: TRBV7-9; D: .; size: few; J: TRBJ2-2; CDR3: CASSLWREDGELFF
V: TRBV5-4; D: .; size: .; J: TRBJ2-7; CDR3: CASSGPGEQYF
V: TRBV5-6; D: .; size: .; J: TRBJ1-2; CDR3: CASSSGLGYTF
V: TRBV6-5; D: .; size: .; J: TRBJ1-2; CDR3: CALSPGALNYGYTF
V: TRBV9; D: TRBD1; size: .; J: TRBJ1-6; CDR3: CASGAGGSSVRDSPLHF
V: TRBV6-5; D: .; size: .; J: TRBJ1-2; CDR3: CASSYSKTGQYGYTF
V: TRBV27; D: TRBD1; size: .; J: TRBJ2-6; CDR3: CASSLVRGQGAPGANVLTF